This is a list of T cell receptor beta chains from one sample in a study of blood T cell repertoires in COVID-19. Produced via immunoSEQ multiplex PCR; TCRdb's table is partial and in-frame only. The data show around 140,000 clones, roughly 81% seen once. Sample: peripheral blood. These receptors all stem from a human donor with acute or convalescent COVID-19. The donor label of this sample is uncertain. CDR3s include the opening cysteine and the closing phenylalanine or tryptophan. A D gene is named only where the DNA matches it firmly. Expanded clones get a size class; other rows say once, few or many, or leave the size out.

abundance	v_gene	d_gene	j_gene	CDR3nt	CDR3aa
.	TRBV4-3	.	TRBJ1-5	TGCGCCAGCAGCCAAGGGGAGCATCAGCCCCAGCATTTT	CASSQGEHQPQHF
.	TRBV7-2	.	TRBJ2-1	TGTGCCAGCAGCCAAGCGTCACTGGCCTACAATGAGCAGTTCTTC	CASSQASLAYNEQFF
.	TRBV10-3	.	TRBJ2-5	TGTGCCATTCTCCGGGGGGAGACCCAGTACTTC	CAILRGETQYF
.	TRBV19	.	TRBJ1-5	TGTGCCACTGGGCCAGGGTATAGCAATCAGCCCCAGCATTTT	CATGPGYSNQPQHF
.	TRBV27	TRBD1	TRBJ1-6	TGTGCCAGCAGGGGACAGGGCGTAGGTCCCCTCCACTTT	CASRGQGVGPLHF
.	TRBV11-2	.	TRBJ2-7	TGTGCCAGCAGCAAGGGGGAGTCCTACGAGCAGTACTTC	CASSKGESYEQYF
.	TRBV27	.	TRBJ2-3	TGTGCCAGCAGTTTAGGGGCACCGACAGATACGCAGTATTTT	CASSLGAPTDTQYF
once	TRBV3-1/TRBV3-2	TRBD1	TRBJ2-6	TGTGCCAGCAGCCAAGTGGGACAGGCTTGGATCTCTGGGGCCAACGTCCTGACTTTC	CASSQVGQAWISGANVLTF
.	TRBV7-2	TRBD1	TRBJ1-4	TGTGCCAGCAGCGATGGGACAGGGAATGAAAAACTGTTTTTT	CASSDGTGNEKLFF
.	TRBV18	.	TRBJ2-6	TGTGCCAGCTCACCGGGGGGACCGAACTCTGGGGCCAACGTCCTGACTTTC	CASSPGGPNSGANVLTF
.	TRBV27	.	TRBJ1-5	TGTGCCAGCAGTTTAAACAGGGATCAGCCCCAGCATTTT	CASSLNRDQPQHF
.	TRBV19	TRBD1	TRBJ2-2	TGTGCCAGTAGTATCTACAGGGGCACCGGGGAGCTGTTTTTT	CASSIYRGTGELFF
.	TRBV28	TRBD1	TRBJ2-7	TGTGCCAGCAGTCCACCTACCACAGGGGCGGGCGAGCAGTACTTC	CASSPPTTGAGEQYF
.	TRBV18	.	TRBJ1-3	TGTGCCAGCTCACCAGGGGCAGGGGAGAACACCATATATTTT	CASSPGAGENTIYF
.	TRBV10-3	.	TRBJ1-5	TGTGCCATCAGCCAGGACAGTAGATATCAGCCCCAGCATTTT	CAISQDSRYQPQHF
.	TRBV5-6	.	TRBJ1-6	TGTGCCAGCAGCTGGGTCGGAGGCCAGCACCCTTCACCCCTCCACTTT	CASSWVGGQHPSPLHF
.	TRBV6-2/TRBV6-3	.	TRBJ2-7	TGTGCCAGCAGTGCCTTCGACAGATACGAGCAGTACTTC	CASSAFDRYEQYF
.	TRBV29-1	.	TRBJ1-2	TGCAGCGGGCGCGGTGGGGCGGTAGGAGATGGCTACACCTTC	CSGRGGAVGDGYTF
.	TRBV14	.	TRBJ1-6	TGTGCCAGCAACGTCGGGGTCTCTTCACCCCTCCACTTT	CASNVGVSSPLHF
.	TRBV4-2	TRBD1	TRBJ1-2	TGTGCCAGCAGCCGCCACGGGCAGGGGGCGGGTGACTATGGCTACACCTTC	CASSRHGQGAGDYGYTF
.	TRBV21-1	.	TRBJ2-2	TGTGCCAGCAGCAAAGCTAGCGGGAACACCGGGGAGCTGTTTTTT	CASSKASGNTGELFF
.	TRBV5-1	TRBD1	TRBJ2-5	TGCGCCAGCTTCAGGACAGGAGTAGGGCAAGAGACCCAGTACTTC	CASFRTGVGQETQYF
.	TRBV19	.	TRBJ1-6	TGTGCCAGTAGGAGCAGATACTTAGGGAGTGGAAGTGCCCCCCACTTT	CASRSRYLGSGSAPHF
.	TRBV25-1	.	TRBJ1-6	TGTGCCAGCAGTCCCGGTTCACCCCTCCACTTT	CASSPGSPLHF
.	TRBV25-1	.	TRBJ1-2	TGTGCCAGCAGCGAACCCAGGGAATCCTATGGCTACACCTTC	CASSEPRESYGYTF
.	TRBV18	.	TRBJ2-5	TGTGCCAGCTCACAGGGGTTCCCTCAAGAGACCCAGTACTTC	CASSQGFPQETQYF